Following are 18 T cell receptor beta chains from one sample sequenced in a study of T cells in Graves' hyperthyroidism and ophthalmopathy. Researchers amplified the TCR beta CDR3 regions from RNA transcripts. HTBI primers drove first-round RT-PCR of the TCR CDR3. TCRdb re-called the multiplex PCR reads through MiXCR, storing one row per CDR3 protein. The repertoire holds hundreds of thousands of distinct CDR3 sequences, with more than 20% as singletons. The sequencing input was blood. These receptors came from a man under 40 with Graves' ophthalmopathy.

This clonotype was seen many times. This chain joins TRBV3-1 and TRBJ2-3, with D possibly matching TRBD2 (6 bases). CDR1 is LGHDT and CDR2 is YNNKEL in the germline V gene (reference sequence). This CDR3 has 13 residues. V was clipped by 4 bases and J by 9 bases, with 14 bases between them. Written as DNA, the CDR3 is TGTGCCAGCAGCCCCTTGGAGGGGTCAACGCAGTATTTT. Its translation: CASSPLEGSTQYF.

This clonotype was counted only a few times. The CDR3: CSAPAGLAGGIEQFF. CDR3 nucleotides: TGCAGTGCCCCCGCGGGACTAGCGGGAGGTATTGAGCAGTTCTTC. The genes are TRBV20-1 and TRBJ2-1, with TRBD2 identical over 15 bases. The CDR3 has 15 amino acids. From germline, CDR1 is DFQATT and CDR2 SNEGSKA (reference sequence). With 6 bases clipped from V and 9 bases from J, the junction kept 9 bases outside the gene matches.

The V call is TRBV28, the J call TRBJ1-1; the match to TRBD1 covers 10 bases. The CDR3 is made up of 15 amino acids. Germline CDR1 is MDHEN and CDR2 is SYDVKM. Unmatched junction bases numbered 7, after V lost 4 bases and J lost 5 bases. Written as DNA, the CDR3 is TGTGCCAGCAGTTCAGACAGGGGGCGTGGAACTGAAGCTTTCTTT. Translating gives CASSSDRGRGTEAFF. Supplemented by reference TRBV28 and TRBJ1-1, the full variable domain reads DVKVTQSSRYLVKRTGEKVFLECVQDMDHENMFWYRQDPGLGLRLIYFSYDVKMKEKGDIPEGYSVSREKKERFSLILESASTNQTSMYLCASSSDRGRGTEAFFGQGTRLTVV.

The table lists this clonotype with a few counts. The chain combines TRBV3-1 with TRBJ1-5, with a possible D match to TRBD1 (5 bases). CDR1 and CDR2 (germline): LGHDT, YNNKEL (reference sequence). The CDR3 loop spans 16 amino acids. Trimming took 3 bases from V and 0 from J, leaving 12 bases between them. The CDR3, as DNA: TGTGCCAGCAGCCATTTACGACAGTATAGCAATCAGCCCCAGCATTTT. It translates to CASSHLRQYSNQPQHF.

The sample holds many counts of this clonotype. The rearrangement uses TRBV28 and TRBJ1-5; D is perhaps TRBD1 (6 bases). The CDR3 consists of 17 residues. The germline V gene encodes CDR1 MDHEN and CDR2 SYDVKM. V shed 1 base and J shed 4 bases, with 17 bases lying between them. In DNA, the CDR3 is TGTGCCAGCAGTTTATTGGGAATGGCAGGGGCAAATCAGCCCCAGCATTTT. Residues: CASSLLGMAGANQPQHF.

The chain couples TRBV5-1 to TRBJ2-2; D is unclear. This CDR3 is 14 amino acids long. Per germline, CDR1 SGHRS and CDR2 YFSETQ. V dropped 1 base and J dropped 6 bases, with 10 bases sitting between them. In DNA form, the CDR3 reads TGCGCCAGCAGCTTGACCAACACGGCCGGGGAGCTGTTTTTT. Its protein product is CASSLTNTAGELFF. Supplemented by reference TRBV5-1 and TRBJ2-2, the full variable domain reads KAGVTQTPRYLIKTRGQQVTLSCSPISGHRSVSWYQQTPGQGLQFLFEYFSETQRNKGNFPGRFSGRQFSNSRSEMNVSTLELGDSALYLCASSLTNTAGELFFGEGSRLTVL.

This clonotype was detected once. The rearrangement links TRBV5-6 to TRBJ2-5; D is uncertain. This CDR3 comprises 13 residues. CDR1 is SGHDT, CDR2 YYEEEE, per germline. Trimming left V 6 bases short and J 5 bases short, with 14 bases between. The CDR3 is CASTLTPGETQYF. Written as DNA, the CDR3 is TGTGCCAGCACCCTAACACCCGGGGAGACCCAGTACTTC.

Only a few counts were recorded for this clonotype. V and J are TRBV6-1 and TRBJ2-7, with TRBD2 matching 11 bases. V was clipped by 5 bases and J by 5 bases; unmatched bases: 8. The CDR3 runs 15 residues. The germline gives CDR1 MNHNS, CDR2 SASEGT. CDR3 nucleotides: TGTGCCAGCAGTCCCCGACCGACTAGCGGGAACGAGCAGTACTTC. Protein: CASSPRPTSGNEQYF.

Comment on this clonotype: It may be a read error: a sequence one base away is much more abundant. The V gene is TRBV7-9, the J gene TRBJ2-1, with 7 bases matching TRBD2. The CDR3 contains 16 residues. Germline assignment: CDR1 SEHNR and CDR2 FQNEAQ (reference sequence). This CDR3 reads CASSPLGLVIYDEQFF. CDR3 coding DNA: TGTGCCAGCAGCCCTCTTGGACTAGTCATCTACGATGAGCAGTTCTTC.

This clonotype was detected many times. This chain joins TRBV7-2 and TRBJ2-3; 10 bases fit TRBD2. CDR3 size: 16 residues. V dropped 5 bases and J dropped 2; count of bases not matched to a gene: 7. Germline V lookup: CDR1 SGHTA, CDR2 FQGNSA. In nucleotides, the CDR3 is TGTGCCAGCAGCCCCCGGACTAGCGGCTACACAGATACGCAGTATTTT. Its protein product is CASSPRTSGYTDTQYF.

This clonotype was detected many times. The chain carries TRBV28 and TRBJ1-1, with 9 positions matching TRBD1. Germline-derived CDR1 and CDR2 are MDHEN and SYDVKM. J was trimmed by 4 bases and V by 5 bases; bases with no gene match: 8. This CDR3 has 15 residues. CDR3 loop: CASSPGDRAATEAFF. DNA of the CDR3: TGTGCCAGCAGTCCGGGGGACAGGGCCGCCACTGAAGCTTTCTTT.

The chain has TRBV20-1 and TRBJ2-7; 7 bases fit TRBD2. The CDR3 is 12 amino acids. V shed 5 bases and J 3 bases; nucleotides not matched to a gene: 4. Per the germline V gene, CDR1 is DFQATT and CDR2 is SNEGSKA (reference sequence). Here the CDR3 DNA reads TGCAGTGCTTGGACTAGTTTCTACGAGCAGTACTTC. Protein: CSAWTSFYEQYF.

The rearrangement uses TRBV9 and TRBJ2-1; 12 bases are a match to TRBD2. Germline loops: CDR1 SGDLS, CDR2 YYNGEE. V lost 7 bases to trimming and J lost 7 bases; unmatched junction nucleotides: 15. The CDR3 length is 17 residues. CDR3 protein: CASSRGLAGRGANEQFF. The CDR3 DNA reads TGTGCCAGCTCACGAGGACTAGCGGGAAGGGGGGCAAATGAGCAGTTCTTC.

Concerning this clonotype itself: Since the CDR3 does not end with the conserved phenylalanine or tryptophan, this likely comes from a read error. The chain carries TRBV2 and TRBJ1-6; TRBD1 matches at 8 bases. The germline V gene has CDR1 SNHLY and CDR2 FYNNEI. CDR3 size: 14 residues. Trimming at V came to 7 bases and at J to 7 bases, leaving 6 bases not matched to a gene. CDR3 region: CASKKDRANSPLHS. As DNA, the CDR3 is TGTGCCAGCAAAAAGGACAGGGCCAATTCACCCCTCCACTCT.

The J gene is TRBJ2-1, the V gene TRBV25-1, with 8 bases identical to TRBD2. CDR3 size: 17 residues. CDR1 MGHDK and CDR2 SYGVNS come from the germline V gene. With V trimmed by 3 bases and J by 6 bases, 13 bases remained unmatched. The CDR3 region is CASSDPGGTSGVNEQFF. In nucleotides, the CDR3 is TGTGCCAGCAGTGATCCGGGGGGAACTAGCGGAGTCAATGAGCAGTTCTTC.

V gene TRBV20-1 combines with J gene TRBJ1-3; possible D gene TRBD1, 6 bases. Trimming shortened V by 6 bases and J by 0 bases, and 12 bases separated the two germline ends. This CDR3 has 14 amino acids. Germline values: CDR1 DFQATT, CDR2 SNEGSKA (reference sequence). The CDR3 is CSARDINSGNTIYF. In nucleotides, the CDR3 is TGCAGTGCCCGGGACATCAACTCTGGAAACACCATATATTTT.

This clonotype was found a few times. The chain links TRBV27 to TRBJ2-4; D call uncertain. The germline V gene has CDR1 MNHEY and CDR2 SMNVEV (reference sequence). The CDR3 runs to 15 residues. Trimming took 0 bases from V and 1 from J, leaving 7 bases between them. The CDR3 here is CASSLSGKAKNIQYF. CDR3 coding DNA: TGTGCCAGCAGTTTATCGGGCAAGGCCAAAAACATTCAGTACTTC.

The J gene is TRBJ2-6, the V gene TRBV12-3 or TRBV12-4; D is undetermined. The CDR3 is 13 residues long. Trimming removed 5 bases at V and 5 bases at J, with 7 bases between. The CDR3 sequence: CASSPWRANVLTF. In DNA, the CDR3 is TGTGCCAGCAGTCCTTGGAGGGCCAACGTCCTGACTTTC.